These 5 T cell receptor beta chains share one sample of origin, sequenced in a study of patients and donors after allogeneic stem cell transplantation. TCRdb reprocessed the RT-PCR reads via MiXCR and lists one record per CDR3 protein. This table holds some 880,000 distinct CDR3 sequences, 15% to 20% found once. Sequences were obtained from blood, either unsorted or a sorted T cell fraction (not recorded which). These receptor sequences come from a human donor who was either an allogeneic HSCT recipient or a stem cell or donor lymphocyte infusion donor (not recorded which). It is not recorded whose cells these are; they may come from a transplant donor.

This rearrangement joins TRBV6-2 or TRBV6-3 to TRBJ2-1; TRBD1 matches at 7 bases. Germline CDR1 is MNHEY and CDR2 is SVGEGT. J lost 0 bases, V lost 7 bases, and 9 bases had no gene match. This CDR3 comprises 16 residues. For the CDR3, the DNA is TGTGCCAGCAAAAAGACAGGGAAGAGCTCCTACAATGAGCAGTTCTTC. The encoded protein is CASKKTGKSSYNEQFF.

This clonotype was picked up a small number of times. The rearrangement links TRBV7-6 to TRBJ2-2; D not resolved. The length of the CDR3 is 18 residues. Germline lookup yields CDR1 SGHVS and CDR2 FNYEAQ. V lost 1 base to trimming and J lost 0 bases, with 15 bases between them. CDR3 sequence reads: CASSLVERGGTNTGELFF. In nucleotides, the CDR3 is TGTGCCAGCAGCTTAGTGGAACGTGGCGGTACGAACACCGGGGAGCTGTTTTTT.

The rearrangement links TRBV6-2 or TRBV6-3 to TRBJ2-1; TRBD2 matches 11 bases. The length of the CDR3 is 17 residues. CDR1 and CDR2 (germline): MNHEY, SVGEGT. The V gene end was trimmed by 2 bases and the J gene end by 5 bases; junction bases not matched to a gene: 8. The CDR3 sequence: CASSYTPLAGGNNEQFF. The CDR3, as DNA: TGTGCCAGCAGTTACACTCCGCTAGCGGGAGGAAACAATGAGCAGTTCTTC.

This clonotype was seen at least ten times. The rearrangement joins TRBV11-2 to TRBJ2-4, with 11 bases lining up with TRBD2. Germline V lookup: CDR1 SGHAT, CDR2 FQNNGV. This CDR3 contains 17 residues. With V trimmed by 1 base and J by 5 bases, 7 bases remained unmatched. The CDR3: CASSLVWGLADENIQYF. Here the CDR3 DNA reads TGTGCCAGCAGCTTAGTTTGGGGACTAGCGGACGAAAACATTCAGTACTTC.

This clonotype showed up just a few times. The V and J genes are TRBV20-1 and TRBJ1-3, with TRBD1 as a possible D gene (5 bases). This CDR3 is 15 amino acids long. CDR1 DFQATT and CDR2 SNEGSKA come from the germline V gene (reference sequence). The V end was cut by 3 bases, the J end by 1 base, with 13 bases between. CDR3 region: CSASPFTGSGNTIYF. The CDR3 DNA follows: TGCAGTGCTAGCCCGTTCACAGGTTCTGGAAACACCATATATTTT.